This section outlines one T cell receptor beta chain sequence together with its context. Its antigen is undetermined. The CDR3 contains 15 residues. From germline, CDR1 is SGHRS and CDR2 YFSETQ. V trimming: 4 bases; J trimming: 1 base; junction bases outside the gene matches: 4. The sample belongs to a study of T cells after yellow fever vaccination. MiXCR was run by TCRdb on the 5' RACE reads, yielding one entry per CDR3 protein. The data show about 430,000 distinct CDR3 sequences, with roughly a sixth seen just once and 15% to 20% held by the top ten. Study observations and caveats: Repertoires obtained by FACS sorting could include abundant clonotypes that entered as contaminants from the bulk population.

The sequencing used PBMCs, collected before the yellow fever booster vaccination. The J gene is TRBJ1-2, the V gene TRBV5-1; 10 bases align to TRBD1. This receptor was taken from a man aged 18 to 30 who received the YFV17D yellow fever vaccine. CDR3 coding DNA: TGCGCCAGCAGCACCCGGGACAGGGGTAACTATGGCTACACCTTC. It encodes CASSTRDRGNYGYTF.